What follows are 28 T cell receptor beta chains derived from one specimen sequenced in a study of cytomegalovirus exposure and HLA in healthy donors. Researchers ran the PCR with 60 Vbeta and 13 Jbeta primers. Generated by immunoSEQ multiplex PCR, the TCRdb table keeps only in-frame clones and is missing some. The top ten clones hold 2% to 2.5% of a sample with nearly 95,000 clones, around 8% of them seen once. Sequences were obtained from PBMCs. These receptors were taken from a man over 45 in good health and CMV-seronegative.

The chain combines TRBV7-8 with TRBJ2-3, with 7 nucleotides matching TRBD1. Losses at the gene ends were 0 bases for V and 3 bases for J; bases not matched to a gene: 6. The CDR3 consists of 16 residues. Germline values: CDR1 SGHVS, CDR2 FQNEAQ. CDR3 coding DNA: TGTGCCAGCAGCTTAGCTACAGGGGAATGGACAGATACGCAGTATTTT. Residues: CASSLATGEWTDTQYF.

The rearrangement joins TRBV5-6 to TRBJ2-7; 9 positions agree with TRBD2. V lost 9 bases to trimming and J lost 1 base; unmatched junction nucleotides: 8. This CDR3 has 14 amino acids. Germline V gives CDR1 SGHDT, CDR2 YYEEEE. Here the CDR3 DNA reads TGTGCCAAGGCCCAGACTAGCGGATCCTACGAGCAGTACTTC. Translation: CAKAQTSGSYEQYF.

J is TRBJ2-7 and V is TRBV30; 11 positions match TRBD1. The germline CDR1 and CDR2 sequences are GTSNPN and SVGIG (reference sequence). Unmatched junction bases numbered 6, after V lost 1 base and J lost 4 bases. The CDR3 covers 15 residues. The CDR3 DNA follows: TGTGCCTGGAGTGCCGGGACAGGGGGTGGGTACGAGCAGTACTTC. This gives the protein CAWSAGTGGGYEQYF.

This clone was detected only a few times. The chain couples TRBV6-1 to TRBJ1-2; TRBD1 aligns across 9 bases. Trimming at V came to 0 bases and at J to 4 bases, leaving 15 bases not matched to a gene. This CDR3 is 19 amino acids long. Germline V gene lookup returns CDR1 MNHNS and CDR2 SASEGT. The DNA of the CDR3 is TGTGCCAGCAGTGAAGCATCCTGGGATAGGACAGGGGACTTCTATGGCTACACCTTC. Translating it yields CASSEASWDRTGDFYGYTF.

On this clone: At one end the junction does not follow the germline gene, possibly because of a read error. The chain links TRBV29-1 to TRBJ2-1, with D possibly TRBD2 on 7 matching bases. Germline V CDR1 and CDR2: SQVTM, ANQGSEA. The CDR3 covers 17 residues. The chain's CDR3 is CSVEEGGGSSSYNEQFF. CDR3 nucleotides: TGCAGCGTCGAAGAGGGGGGGGGCAGCAGCTCCTACAATGAGCAGTTCTTC.

This chain links TRBV19 with TRBJ1-2; the match to TRBD1 covers 9 bases. CDR1 LNHDA and CDR2 SQIVND come from the germline V gene (reference sequence). Trimming removed 2 bases from V and 0 bases from J; junction bases left unmatched: 4. The CDR3 is 16 amino acids. The CDR3 loop reads CASSITGTGSNYGYTF. CDR3 DNA: TGTGCCAGTAGTATAACCGGGACAGGGTCTAACTATGGCTACACCTTC. The whole variable domain, remainder taken from reference TRBV19 and TRBJ1-2, is DGGITQSPKYLFRKEGQNVTLSCEQNLNHDAMYWYRQDPGQGLRLIYYSQIVNDFQKGDIAEGYSVSREKKESFPLTVTSAQKNPTAFYLCASSITGTGSNYGYTFGSGTRLTVV.

The chain uses TRBV5-8 and TRBJ1-2; D call uncertain. This CDR3 region has 12 residues. Germline V gene sequence: CDR1 SGHTS, CDR2 YDEGEE. V was trimmed by 1 base and J by 7 bases, leaving 8 bases between them. CDR3 protein: CASSLTVIGYTF. CDR3 in DNA: TGTGCCAGCAGCTTGACAGTGATTGGCTACACCTTC.

The chain combines TRBV7-8 with TRBJ2-1, with 11 bases identical to TRBD2. The CDR3 is 18 residues long. Germline values: CDR1 SGHVS, CDR2 FQNEAQ. V gave up 2 bases and J gave up 3 bases; unmatched junction bases: 9. CDR3 in DNA: TGTGCCAGCAGCTTAACCCAACGACTAGCGGGGTACTACAATGAGCAGTTCTTC. Its translation is CASSLTQRLAGYYNEQFF.

This sequence joins TRBV6-5 and TRBJ1-3, with D possibly matching TRBD1 (5 bases). Per germline, CDR1 MNHEY and CDR2 SVGAGI. The CDR3 sequence is 15 residues long. Trimming stripped 2 bases from V and 1 base from J, with 9 bases between. The CDR3 coding sequence is TGTGCCAGCAGTTACCGGGGGAAATCTGGAAACACCATATATTTT. Residues: CASSYRGKSGNTIYF.

The V call is TRBV6-1, the J call TRBJ1-5; D not certain. The CDR3 runs 16 residues. Per germline, CDR1 MNHNS and CDR2 SASEGT. V lost 2 bases and J 5 bases, leaving 16 bases between the germline ends. The CDR3 loop is CASSENLGSPYQPQHF. CDR3 coding DNA: TGTGCCAGCAGTGAAAACTTGGGCAGCCCTTATCAGCCCCAGCATTTT.

This clone was seen only a few times. This CDR3 reads CASSLVGTGRDTQYF. DNA for the CDR3: TGCGCCAGCAGCTTGGTTGGGACAGGGCGGGATACGCAGTATTTT. The genes are TRBV5-1 and TRBJ2-3; 9 positions match TRBD1. The length of the CDR3 is 15 residues. The V and J ends lost 0 bases and 6 bases, in that order; junction bases with no gene match: 5. Germline V gene data show CDR1 as SGHRS and CDR2 as YFSETQ.

The J gene is TRBJ2-1, the V gene TRBV15, with 7 bases aligning to TRBD2. CDR1 is LNHNV and CDR2 is YYDKDF in the germline V gene (reference sequence). The CDR3 runs 17 residues. The trim removed 0 bases at V and 0 bases at J, leaving 5 bases unmatched. The chain's CDR3 is CATSRDDGGSSYNEQFF. The CDR3 bases are TGTGCCACCAGCAGAGATGACGGGGGGAGCTCCTACAATGAGCAGTTCTTC.

This clone has just a few counts. The chain recombines TRBV27 with TRBJ2-5, with D tentatively TRBD2 (5 bases). Trimming removed 8 bases at V and 4 bases at J, with 17 bases between. Germline CDR1 is MNHEY and CDR2 is SMNVEV (reference sequence). This CDR3 is built from 14 residues. The CDR3 DNA reads as TGTGCCAGCTCTTCTCCGGGGAGCGGAGAGACCCAGTACTTC. The encoded protein is CASSSPGSGETQYF.

This clone was seen a handful of times. The rearrangement joins TRBV6-5 to TRBJ1-1, with D hard to call. Trimming left V 2 bases short and J 4 bases short, with 14 bases between. CDR3 length equals 15 residues. Germline CDR1 and CDR2: MNHEY and SVGAGI. As DNA, the CDR3 is TGTGCCAGCAGTTACCCGGGGATAAGGAGCACTGAAGCTTTCTTT. Encoded protein: CASSYPGIRSTEAFF.

V and J are TRBV10-3 and TRBJ2-2; no clear D. The ends were cut back, 7 bases at V and 5 bases at J, with 5 bases in the middle. This CDR3 is 11 amino acids long. Germline V gene lookup returns CDR1 ENHRY and CDR2 SYGVKD. CDR3 in amino acids: CAIKETGELFF. The CDR3 DNA follows: TGTGCCATCAAGGAGACCGGGGAGCTGTTTTTT.

The CDR3 DNA follows: TGTGCCAGCAGCTCCCACAGAAACACCGGGGAGCTGTTTTTT. This codes for CASSSHRNTGELFF. The chain employs TRBV6-6 and TRBJ2-2; D is unclear. Trimming pared 6 bases from V and 2 bases from J, leaving 10 bases between. There are 14 residues in the CDR3. CDR1 and CDR2 from the germline V gene are MNHNY and SVGAGI (reference sequence).

J is TRBJ2-1 and V is TRBV6-5, with TRBD2 matching over 9 bases. Germline CDR1 reads MNHEY; CDR2 reads SVGAGI. The CDR3 has 16 residues. The trim removed 2 bases at V and 9 bases at J, leaving 11 bases unmatched. The CDR3 sequence is CASSYPLAGNWAEQFF. In DNA form, the CDR3 reads TGTGCCAGCAGTTACCCCCTAGCGGGGAACTGGGCTGAGCAGTTCTTC.

The CDR3 coding sequence is TGTGCCAGCAGCTTAGACAGGGAACTCAATGAGCAGTTCTTC. Translating it yields CASSLDRELNEQFF. The genes are TRBV7-9 and TRBJ2-1, with D tentatively TRBD1 (6 bases). There are 14 residues in the CDR3. CDR1 is SEHNR and CDR2 is FQNEAQ in the germline V gene (reference sequence). V gave up 1 base and J gave up 6 bases, with 10 bases separating them. Drawing the rest from reference TRBV7-9 and TRBJ2-1, the complete variable domain is DTGVSQNPRHKITKRGQNVTFRCDPISEHNRLYWYRQTLGQGPEFLTYFQNEAQLEKSRLLSDRFSAERPKGSFSTLEIQRTEQGDSAMYLCASSLDRELNEQFFGPGTRLTVL.

Many counts were recorded for this clone. V and J are TRBV7-2 and TRBJ2-7; maybe TRBD2 (6 bases). This CDR3 region has 15 residues. V gave up 1 base and J gave up 2 bases, with 12 bases separating them. Germline values: CDR1 SGHTA, CDR2 FQGNSA. CDR3 protein: CASSLGLARTYEQYF. CDR3 coding DNA: TGTGCCAGCAGCTTAGGTCTAGCGAGAACCTACGAGCAGTACTTC.

The chain employs TRBV7-9 and TRBJ1-2; possibly TRBD1 for D (6 bases). The CDR3 loop spans 16 amino acids. Germline CDR1 reads SEHNR; CDR2 reads FQNEAQ (reference sequence). The V end was cut by 1 base, the J end by 1 base, with 13 bases between. This CDR3 is CASSLGGGGDNYGYTF. CDR3 coding DNA: TGTGCCAGCAGCTTAGGGGGCGGGGGCGATAACTATGGCTACACCTTC.

This clone appeared a few times. The chain joins TRBV27 to TRBJ2-1; 8 positions agree with TRBD2. The CDR3 is 17 amino acids. Germline CDR1 and CDR2: MNHEY and SMNVEV (reference sequence). J lost 1 base, V lost 4 bases, and 9 bases had no gene match. In nucleotides, the CDR3 is TGTGCCAGCAGTTCTTTCCAGATAGCGGGATCCTACAATGAGCAGTTCTTC. Translated, it gives CASSSFQIAGSYNEQFF.

The chain couples TRBV4-1 to TRBJ2-7, with 12 positions matching TRBD2. The V gene's germline CDR1 is MGHRA and CDR2 YSYEKL. The CDR3 has 14 amino acids. Trimming at V came to 4 bases and at J to 4 bases, leaving 2 bases not matched to a gene. CDR3 loop: CASSLTSGGYEQYF. In nucleotides, the CDR3 is TGCGCCAGCAGCCTCACTAGCGGGGGGTACGAGCAGTACTTC.

This clone was detected a few times. The V gene is TRBV28, the J gene TRBJ2-1, with 9 nucleotides matching TRBD2. The CDR3 has 14 amino acids. Germline trimming cut 8 bases from V and 5 bases from J; bases unmatched to any gene: 7. CDR1 is MDHEN and CDR2 is SYDVKM in the germline V gene. This CDR3 is CASHTSGSHNEQFF. Here the CDR3 DNA reads TGTGCCAGCCACACTAGCGGGTCTCACAATGAGCAGTTCTTC.

This clone was counted a few times. Here the CDR3 reads CASSAGLAGGETQYF. The CDR3 nucleotides are TGTGCCAGCAGCGCGGGACTAGCGGGAGGGGAGACCCAGTACTTC. The chain is built from TRBV28 and TRBJ2-5, with TRBD2 matching 16 bases. The CDR3 consists of 15 residues. The V gene's germline CDR1 is MDHEN and CDR2 SYDVKM. V dropped 6 bases and J dropped 5; count of bases not matched to a gene: 3.

The J gene is TRBJ2-1, the V gene TRBV12-5; TRBD2 matches 11 bases. Looked up from germline, CDR1 is LGHNT and CDR2 is FRNRAP. The CDR3 spans 16 residues. V was clipped by 1 base and J by 5 bases; unmatched bases: 4. The CDR3 loop reads CASGLGLAGINNEQFF. As DNA, the CDR3 is TGTGCTAGTGGTTTGGGACTAGCGGGAATTAACAATGAGCAGTTCTTC. The complete variable domain, with remaining parts taken from reference TRBV12-5 and TRBJ2-1, reads DARVTQTPRHKVTEMGQEVTMRCQPILGHNTVFWYRQTMMQGLELLAYFRNRAPLDDSGMPKDRFSAEMPDATLATLKIQPSEPRDSAVYFCASGLGLAGINNEQFFGPGTRLTVL.

In DNA form, the CDR3 reads TGTGCCAGCGGGGGGAATCTGGGTGAAAAACTGTTTTTT. Translation gives CASGGNLGEKLFF. V usage is TRBV28 and J usage is TRBJ1-4; D is perhaps TRBD1 (5 bases). With 8 bases removed from V and 7 bases from J, the gap between germline ends came to 14 bases. Germline-derived CDR1 and CDR2 are MDHEN and SYDVKM. The length of the CDR3 is 13 residues. The full variable domain, rest sourced from reference TRBV28 and TRBJ1-4, is DVKVTQSSRYLVKRTGEKVFLECVQDMDHENMFWYRQDPGLGLRLIYFSYDVKMKEKGDIPEGYSVSREKKERFSLILESASTNQTSMYLCASGGNLGEKLFFGSGTQLSVL.

The rearrangement joins TRBV19 to TRBJ1-5; D not resolved. CDR1 is LNHDA and CDR2 is SQIVND in the germline V gene (reference sequence). CDR3 length: 13 amino acids. Trimming took 3 bases from V and 3 from J, leaving 6 bases between them. CDR3 DNA: TGTGCCAGTAGTATCGCGATCAATCAGCCCCAGCATTTT. Protein product: CASSIAINQPQHF.

The chain uses TRBV19 and TRBJ1-2; 8 bases line up with TRBD1. CDR3 length equals 15 residues. V lost 6 bases, J lost 4 bases, and 10 bases stayed unmatched. The germline V gene encodes CDR1 LNHDA and CDR2 SQIVND (reference sequence). This CDR3 reads CASRDTGGGGYGYTF. CDR3 bases: TGTGCCAGTAGAGACACAGGGGGAGGAGGCTATGGCTACACCTTC.